This TCR beta chain comes out of a study of blood T cell repertoires in COVID-19. Overall study: Acute-phase and convalescent COVID-19 samples originated in the United States, Italy and Spain.

The Seattle patients joined while their infection was active and were tracked longitudinally afterward. Original processing methods: The authors estimated nucleated cell counts from reference gene primer amplification. Only in-frame clones appear in the TCRdb table, and some are missing; sequencing was by immunoSEQ multiplex PCR. V and J calls and clone size are as listed in that table; D and trimming were resolved from the DNA. The table records roughly 160,000 clones, around 86% of them present only once. With V trimmed by 4 bases and J by 10 bases, 7 bases remained unmatched. The CDR3 totals 14 residues. The germline gives CDR1 LGHNA, CDR2 YSLEER.

The sample was peripheral blood. The chain couples TRBV4-3 to TRBJ1-6, with 7 bases identical to TRBD1. This receptor was taken from a woman of 80 years or more with COVID-19, enrolled during active disease. In DNA, the CDR3 is TGCGCCAGCAGCCTCCCGGGACAGCAATCACCCCTCCACTTT. Translating gives CASSLPGQQSPLHF.